The 18 T cell receptor beta chains presented below share a single source sample, sequenced in a study of vaccination and CD4 T cells after COVID-19. These TCRs are of unknown antigen specificity. Once obtained from cultured CD4+ T cells, the DNA was sequenced using the Oncomine TCR Beta short-read assay. TCRdb reprocessed the PCR reads via MiXCR and lists one record per CDR3 protein. The data hold about 26,000 distinct CDR3 sequences, with about 40% observed a single time. The treatment: approximately 9-day PBMC culture with coronavirus spike peptide pools or control peptides (ViraFEST assay). Sequencing was carried out using CD4+ T cells from blood, cultured in vitro. Every receptor here comes from a human donor who had recovered from COVID-19.

The chain joins TRBV12-3 or TRBV12-4 to TRBJ2-1, with 11 bases lining up with TRBD2. The CDR3 is made up of 16 amino acids. J lost 2 bases, V lost 5 bases, and 5 bases had no gene match. The CDR3 spells CASSGGLAATYNEQFF. DNA for the CDR3: TGTGCCAGCAGTGGGGGACTAGCGGCCACCTACAATGAGCAGTTCTTC.

This sequence joins TRBV5-4 and TRBJ1-2; D uncertain. V lost 5 bases and J 0 bases, leaving 8 bases between the germline ends. The CDR3 has 13 amino acids. Germline V gene data show CDR1 as SGHNT and CDR2 as YYREEE (reference sequence). The CDR3 here is CASRPPANYGYTF. Here the CDR3 DNA reads TGTGCCAGCAGACCCCCAGCTAACTATGGCTACACCTTC.

V and J are TRBV29-1 and TRBJ2-3, with 10 bases identical to TRBD2. V shed 2 bases and J 3 bases; nucleotides not matched to a gene: 11. The CDR3 is 17 amino acids. Germline CDR1 reads SQVTM; CDR2 reads ANQGSEA. The CDR3 is CSVELGLAGARTDTQYF. As DNA, the CDR3 is TGCAGCGTTGAATTGGGGCTAGCGGGAGCACGAACAGATACGCAGTATTTT.

The chain uses TRBV7-3 and TRBJ1-1, with TRBD1 identical over 10 bases. CDR3 size: 14 residues. Germline CDR1 and CDR2: SGHTA and FQGTGA. V trimming: 5 bases; J trimming: 4 bases; junction bases outside the gene matches: 4. Here the CDR3 reads CASSRTGGITEAFF. The CDR3 bases are TGTGCCAGCAGCCGGACAGGGGGAATCACTGAAGCTTTCTTT.

This chain uses TRBV7-9 with TRBJ2-1; 8 bases map to TRBD2. V was clipped by 5 bases and J by 15 bases; unmatched bases: 12. CDR3 length: 13 residues. Germline V gene lookup returns CDR1 SEHNR and CDR2 FQNEAQ (reference sequence). In nucleotides, the CDR3 is TGTGCCAGCAGCCTTTCGGGAGGGTTCTGGTGGTTCTTC. Its protein is CASSLSGGFWWFF.

This clonotype has a handful of counts. The chain couples TRBV20-1 to TRBJ1-1; D uncertain. The ends were cut back, 4 bases at V and 1 base at J, with 10 bases in the middle. The CDR3 is 13 amino acids. Looked up from germline, CDR1 is DFQATT and CDR2 is SNEGSKA (reference sequence). DNA for the CDR3: TGCAGTGCTACCGACGTCCAGAACACTGAAGCTTTCTTT. The encoded protein is CSATDVQNTEAFF.

The J gene is TRBJ2-7, the V gene TRBV10-3; 8 bases map to TRBD1. Germline CDR1 and CDR2: ENHRY and SYGVKD. The V gene end was trimmed by 6 bases and the J gene end by 0 bases; junction bases not matched to a gene: 13. The CDR3 runs to 17 residues. CDR3: CAISGQGVGLNSYEQYF. The CDR3 DNA reads as TGTGCCATCAGCGGACAGGGAGTGGGGTTAAACTCCTACGAGCAGTACTTC.

A single count supports this clonotype. The rearrangement joins TRBV18 to TRBJ2-3; D remains unclear. CDR1 and CDR2 from the germline V gene are KGHSH and LQKENI. The CDR3 loop spans 15 amino acids. The V end was cut by 6 bases, the J end by 3 bases, with 16 bases between. CDR3 sequence reads: CASSSGQVGTDTQYF. In nucleotides, the CDR3 is TGTGCCAGCTCCTCGGGTCAGGTGGGGACAGATACGCAGTATTTT.

The V and J genes are TRBV7-3 and TRBJ2-1; D not resolved. The V and J ends lost 2 bases and 2 bases respectively, with 13 bases between them. Germline V CDR1 and CDR2: SGHTA, FQGTGA. This CDR3 contains 16 residues. The CDR3 nucleotides are TGTGCCAGCAGCTTAGGTCTCCCGGGTCCCTACAATGAGCAGTTCTTC. It encodes CASSLGLPGPYNEQFF. Filled out from reference TRBV7-3 and TRBJ2-1, the complete variable domain reads GAGVSQTPSNKVTEKGKYVELRCDPISGHTALYWYRQSLGQGPEFLIYFQGTGAADDSGLPNDRFFAVRPEGSVSTLKIQRTERGDSAVYLCASSLGLPGPYNEQFFGPGTRLTVL.

This clonotype turned up a few times. The chain employs TRBV24-1 and TRBJ2-5; D could derive from TRBD1 or TRBD2 (6 bases each). This CDR3 spans 15 amino acids. Germline CDR1 reads KGHDR; CDR2 reads SFDVKD. The V and J ends lost 3 bases and 1 base respectively, with 11 bases between them. DNA for the CDR3: TGTGCCACCAGTGATGACAGGAGGGTCCAAGAGACCCAGTACTTC. Translated: CATSDDRRVQETQYF.

The chain is built from TRBV7-9 and TRBJ2-7; TRBD1 aligns across 7 bases. The CDR3 loop spans 15 amino acids. Losses at the gene ends were 3 bases for V and 3 bases for J; bases not matched to a gene: 8. Germline assignment: CDR1 SEHNR and CDR2 FQNEAQ (reference sequence). This CDR3 is CASSFPQGVNYEQYF. The CDR3 nucleotides are TGTGCCAGCAGCTTCCCCCAGGGGGTCAACTACGAGCAGTACTTC.

The chain employs TRBV7-9 and TRBJ1-3; D is possibly TRBD1 (6 bases). The V and J ends lost 5 bases and 1 base respectively, with 15 bases between them. The CDR3 loop spans 16 amino acids. The germline gives CDR1 SEHNR, CDR2 FQNEAQ (reference sequence). CDR3 in DNA: TGTGCCAGCAGCCCAGTGGGGGCCAGTTCTGGAAACACCATATATTTT. Amino acid sequence: CASSPVGASSGNTIYF.

This chain links TRBV18 with TRBJ2-7; no clear D. Deletions cut 4 bases from V and 5 bases from J, with 6 bases between. This CDR3 is 11 amino acids long. The germline gives CDR1 KGHSH, CDR2 LQKENI. The chain's CDR3 is CASSRSNEQYF. The DNA of the CDR3 is TGTGCCAGCTCACGTAGTAACGAGCAGTACTTC.

The chain couples TRBV28 to TRBJ1-2, with D perhaps matching TRBD1 (6 bases). This CDR3 region has 14 residues. V was cut by 2 bases and J by 4 bases, with 11 bases left in between. Germline V gene data show CDR1 as MDHEN and CDR2 as SYDVKM. CDR3 loop: CASSLRGAFYGYTF. In nucleotides, the CDR3 is TGTGCCAGCAGTTTAAGGGGGGCCTTCTATGGCTACACCTTC.

The CDR3 protein is CASSLVPGQGRNEQYF. CDR3 DNA sequence: TGTGCCAGCAGCTTAGTCCCGGGACAGGGAAGAAACGAGCAGTACTTC. The V gene is TRBV7-2, the J gene TRBJ2-7; 9 bases fit TRBD1. Germline CDR1 reads SGHTA; CDR2 reads FQGNSA. J gave up 5 bases and V 1 base, and 9 bases lay outside the gene matches. The CDR3 runs 16 residues. The full variable domain, with the rest looked up from reference TRBV7-2 and TRBJ2-7, is GAGVSQSPSNKVTEKGKDVELRCDPISGHTALYWYRQSLGQGLEFLIYFQGNSAPDKSGLPSDRFSAERTGGSVSTLTIQRTQQEDSAVYLCASSLVPGQGRNEQYFGPGTRLTVT.

V is TRBV20-1 and J is TRBJ2-3, with a weak D call TRBD2 (6 bases). Per the germline V gene, CDR1 is DFQATT and CDR2 is SNEGSKA (reference sequence). V lost 6 bases and J 3 bases, leaving 16 bases between the germline ends. This CDR3 is built from 14 residues. The CDR3: CSAQPGGVTDTQYF. DNA for the CDR3: TGCAGTGCCCAACCCGGGGGAGTAACAGATACGCAGTATTTT.

This clonotype was seen only a few times. The V call is TRBV15, the J call TRBJ1-5; no definite D call. The V end was cut by 1 base, the J end by 8 bases, with 9 bases between. The CDR3 length is 13 residues. In germline, CDR1 is LNHNV, CDR2 YYDKDF (reference sequence). This CDR3 is CATSRGREEPQHF. In nucleotides, the CDR3 is TGTGCCACCAGCAGAGGACGGGAGGAGCCCCAGCATTTT.

This clonotype was detected only a few times. The gene calls are TRBV4-3 and TRBJ1-2, with TRBD1 matching over 7 bases. V dropped 2 bases and J dropped 5; count of bases not matched to a gene: 11. This CDR3 region has 16 residues. Germline V CDR1 and CDR2: LGHNA, YSLEER. The CDR3 loop reads CASSQSIQTGRYGYTF. The DNA for the CDR3 is TGCGCCAGCAGCCAAAGTATCCAGACAGGGCGTTATGGCTACACCTTC.